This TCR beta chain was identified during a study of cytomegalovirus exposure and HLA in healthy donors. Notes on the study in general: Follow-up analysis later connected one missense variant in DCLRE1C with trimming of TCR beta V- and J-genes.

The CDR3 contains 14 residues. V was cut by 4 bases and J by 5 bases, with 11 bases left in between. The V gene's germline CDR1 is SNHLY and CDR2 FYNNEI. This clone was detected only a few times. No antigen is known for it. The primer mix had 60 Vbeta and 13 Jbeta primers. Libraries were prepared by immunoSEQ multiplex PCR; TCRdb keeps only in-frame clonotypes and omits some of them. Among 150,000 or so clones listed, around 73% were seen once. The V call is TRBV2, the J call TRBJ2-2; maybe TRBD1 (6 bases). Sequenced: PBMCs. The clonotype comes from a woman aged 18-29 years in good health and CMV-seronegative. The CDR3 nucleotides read TGTGCCAGCAGTGCAACAGGGAAGACCGGGGAGCTGTTTTTT. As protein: CASSATGKTGELFF.